This is a list of T cell receptor beta chains from one sample in a study of CD8 T cells in ankylosing spondylitis. One entry per CDR3 protein, called by TCRdb with MiXCR from the 5' RACE reads. Of about 750,000 distinct CDR3 sequences in the sample, roughly 20% were seen once. Sequencing was performed on blood, either unsorted or a sorted T cell fraction (not recorded which). The receptors stem from a male donor with ankylosing spondylitis. Both conserved end residues are part of each CDR3. The order of the fields is J gene, V gene, CDR3 protein.

TRBJ1-5	TRBV20-1	CSALTGPSPNQPQHF
TRBJ2-2	TRBV4-3	CASSQIQGTGELFF
TRBJ2-7	TRBV20-1	CSARDPGTRAYEQYF
TRBJ1-2	TRBV7-9	CASSISMATYYGYTF
TRBJ1-5	TRBV25-1	CASSGGTGLGNQPQHF
TRBJ1-2	TRBV6-1	CASSPKRTGDGYTF
TRBJ2-5	TRBV7-2	CASSLGNTWDQETQYF
TRBJ1-4	TRBV11-1	CASSRGDRPNEKLFF
TRBJ1-2	TRBV20-1	CSAEPPVYGYTF
TRBJ2-3	TRBV15	CATSNLGDYTDTQYF
TRBJ2-7	TRBV3-1	CASSQPSSGRGHEQYF
TRBJ1-5	TRBV29-1	CSVEVGRTGGPQHF
TRBJ2-1	TRBV7-9	CASSPRLGDSYNEQFF
TRBJ1-4	TRBV12-3/TRBV12-4	CASSFSGTGLRGEKLFF
TRBJ2-7	TRBV5-1	CASSPGGVSYEQYF
TRBJ2-3	TRBV18	CASSPRETSTDTQYF
TRBJ1-6	TRBV20-1	CSAPDRESYNSPLHF
TRBJ1-5	TRBV7-9	CASSLKGVNQPQHF
TRBJ1-1	TRBV7-9	CASSLLGQIVGEAFF
TRBJ2-3	TRBV7-2	CASGLGWGTSTDTQYF
TRBJ2-1	TRBV7-4	CASSFRGWAYNEQFF
TRBJ2-7	TRBV10-3	CAISELGTGLYEQYF
TRBJ1-2	TRBV12-3/TRBV12-4	CASSSRQGLYGYTF
TRBJ2-5	TRBV6-2/TRBV6-3	CASSPLALIGVGETQYF
TRBJ1-2	TRBV20-1	CSAYMTGKGGHGYTF
TRBJ2-5	TRBV6-1	CASIPFPAGGPQYF
TRBJ1-1	TRBV10-3	CAIQVTPGGTEAFF
TRBJ2-5	TRBV4-1	CASSQGSGVETQYF
TRBJ2-5	TRBV27	CASTASQGPQETQYF
TRBJ2-3	TRBV11-1	CASSYRRVESTDTQYF
TRBJ2-1	TRBV5-1	CASSLFGRDEQFF
TRBJ1-6	TRBV10-2	CASSANPTERDSPLHF
TRBJ2-6	TRBV30	CAWKSQGKVSGANVLTF
TRBJ2-1	TRBV28	CASRPDRNYNEQFF
TRBJ2-1	TRBV12-3/TRBV12-4	CASSSRRVGSRDNEQFF
TRBJ1-6	TRBV20-1	CSAIRDRVGAFWTPLHF
TRBJ2-6	TRBV7-3	CASSLIGPGANVLTF
TRBJ2-1	TRBV11-1	CASSLGGEKGQRFSYNEQFF
TRBJ2-5	TRBV18	CASSLEPPVGWQETQYF
TRBJ1-6	TRBV12-3/TRBV12-4	CASSPSWTGWDSPLHF
TRBJ2-3	TRBV4-1	CASSQVVWSTDTQYF
TRBJ1-1	TRBV28	CASSLRQLEAFF
TRBJ2-5	TRBV6-2/TRBV6-3	CASSYPAETQYF
TRBJ2-2	TRBV4-3	CASSQGLDHTGELFF
TRBJ2-7	TRBV5-1	CASSLGGKEQYF
TRBJ1-1	TRBV27	CASSLRGQGDMNTEAFF
TRBJ1-5	TRBV12-5	CASGYGLPQHF
TRBJ2-1	TRBV5-6	CASSLASGSKLFF